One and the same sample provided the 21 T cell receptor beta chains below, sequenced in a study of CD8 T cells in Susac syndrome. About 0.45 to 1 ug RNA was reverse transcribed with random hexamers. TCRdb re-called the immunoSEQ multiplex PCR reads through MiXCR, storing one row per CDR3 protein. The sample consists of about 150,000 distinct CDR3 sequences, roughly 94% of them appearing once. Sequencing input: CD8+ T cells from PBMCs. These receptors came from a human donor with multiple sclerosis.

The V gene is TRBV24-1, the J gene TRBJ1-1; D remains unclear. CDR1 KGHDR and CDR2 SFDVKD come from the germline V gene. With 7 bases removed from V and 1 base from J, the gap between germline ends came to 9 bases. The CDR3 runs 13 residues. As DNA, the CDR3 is TGTGCCACCAGGGACCACCGGAACACTGAAGCTTTCTTT. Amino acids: CATRDHRNTEAFF.

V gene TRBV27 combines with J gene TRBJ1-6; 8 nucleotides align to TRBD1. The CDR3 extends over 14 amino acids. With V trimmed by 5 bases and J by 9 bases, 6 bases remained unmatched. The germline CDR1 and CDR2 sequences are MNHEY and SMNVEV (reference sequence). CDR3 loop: CASSTWTGISPLHF. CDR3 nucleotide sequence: TGTGCCAGCAGTACCTGGACAGGGATTTCACCCCTCCACTTT.

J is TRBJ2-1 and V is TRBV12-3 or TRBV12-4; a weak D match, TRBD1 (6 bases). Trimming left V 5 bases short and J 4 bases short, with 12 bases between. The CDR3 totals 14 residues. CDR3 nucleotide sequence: TGTGCCAGCAGTCAGGGGCCCAGTTACAATGAGCAGTTCTTC. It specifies CASSQGPSYNEQFF.

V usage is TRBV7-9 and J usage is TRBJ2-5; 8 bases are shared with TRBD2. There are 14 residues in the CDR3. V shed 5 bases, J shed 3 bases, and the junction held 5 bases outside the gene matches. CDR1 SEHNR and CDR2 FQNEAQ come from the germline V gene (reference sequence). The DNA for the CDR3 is TGTGCCAGCAGCGCCCCGGGGGGGAAAGAGACCCAGTACTTC. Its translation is CASSAPGGKETQYF.

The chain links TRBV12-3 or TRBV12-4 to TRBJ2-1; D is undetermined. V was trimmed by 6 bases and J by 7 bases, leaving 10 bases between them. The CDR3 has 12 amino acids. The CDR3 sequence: CASSPGENEQFF. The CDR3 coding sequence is TGTGCCAGCAGCCCAGGAGAGAATGAGCAGTTCTTC.

In DNA, the CDR3 is TGCAGCGTTGAAGAAGGGCCACCCTACGAGCAGTACTTC. Protein: CSVEEGPPYEQYF. The chain joins TRBV29-1 to TRBJ2-7; D is unresolved. Germline CDR1 is SQVTM and CDR2 is ANQGSEA. The CDR3 covers 13 residues. V was cut by 0 bases and J by 2 bases, with 8 bases left in between.

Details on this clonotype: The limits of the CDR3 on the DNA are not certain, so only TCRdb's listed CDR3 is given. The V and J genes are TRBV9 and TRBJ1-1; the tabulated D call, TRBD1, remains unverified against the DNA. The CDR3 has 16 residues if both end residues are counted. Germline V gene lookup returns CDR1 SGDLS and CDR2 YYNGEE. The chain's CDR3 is CASSSSGRVGDTEAFF.

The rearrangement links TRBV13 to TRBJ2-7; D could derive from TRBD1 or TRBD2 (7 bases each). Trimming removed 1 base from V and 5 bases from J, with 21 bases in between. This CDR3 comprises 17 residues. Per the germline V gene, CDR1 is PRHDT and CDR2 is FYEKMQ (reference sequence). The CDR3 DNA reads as TGTGCCAGCAGCTTAGCCCGGGGGGAGGGGGCGCAGGACGAGCAGTACTTC. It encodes CASSLARGEGAQDEQYF.

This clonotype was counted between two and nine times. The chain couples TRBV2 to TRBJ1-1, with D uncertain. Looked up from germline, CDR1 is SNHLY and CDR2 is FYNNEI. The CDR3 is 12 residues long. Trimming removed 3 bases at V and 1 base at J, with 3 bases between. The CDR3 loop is CASSDKNTEAFF. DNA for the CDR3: TGTGCCAGCAGTGATAAGAACACTGAAGCTTTCTTT.

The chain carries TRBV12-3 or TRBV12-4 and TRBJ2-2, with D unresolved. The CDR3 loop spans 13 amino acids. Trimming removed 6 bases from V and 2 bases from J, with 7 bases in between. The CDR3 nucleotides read TGTGCCAGCAGGGCTATCAACACCGGGGAGCTGTTTTTT. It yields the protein CASRAINTGELFF.

The CDR3 DNA reads as TGCGCCAGCAGCTTGACAGGGGGCTTCGACGAGCAGTACTTC. This codes for CASSLTGGFDEQYF. V gene TRBV5-1 combines with J gene TRBJ2-7; 9 positions match TRBD1. Germline loops: CDR1 SGHRS, CDR2 YFSETQ. The V gene end was trimmed by 1 base and the J gene end by 5 bases; junction bases not matched to a gene: 4. The CDR3 length is 14 residues. The full variable domain, its missing parts supplied by reference TRBV5-1 and TRBJ2-7, is KAGVTQTPRYLIKTRGQQVTLSCSPISGHRSVSWYQQTPGQGLQFLFEYFSETQRNKGNFPGRFSGRQFSNSRSEMNVSTLELGDSALYLCASSLTGGFDEQYFGPGTRLTVT.

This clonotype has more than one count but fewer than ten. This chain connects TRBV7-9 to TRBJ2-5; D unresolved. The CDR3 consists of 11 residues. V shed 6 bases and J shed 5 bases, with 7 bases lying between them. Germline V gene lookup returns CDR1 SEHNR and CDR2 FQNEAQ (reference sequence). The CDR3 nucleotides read TGTGCCAGCAGTCCCGGGGAGACCCAGTACTTC. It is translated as CASSPGETQYF.

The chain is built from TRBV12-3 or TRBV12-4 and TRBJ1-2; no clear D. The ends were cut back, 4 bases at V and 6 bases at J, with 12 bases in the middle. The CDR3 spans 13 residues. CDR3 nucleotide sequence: TGTGCCAGCAGTTCCCGGAGGGTCGATGGCTACACCTTC. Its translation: CASSSRRVDGYTF.

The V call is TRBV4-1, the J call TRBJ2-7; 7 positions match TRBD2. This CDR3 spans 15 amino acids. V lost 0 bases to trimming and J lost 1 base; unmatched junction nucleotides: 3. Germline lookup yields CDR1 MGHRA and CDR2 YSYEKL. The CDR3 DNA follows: TGCGCCAGCAGCCAAGATCGGCGGGGGTCCTACGAGCAGTACTTC. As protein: CASSQDRRGSYEQYF.

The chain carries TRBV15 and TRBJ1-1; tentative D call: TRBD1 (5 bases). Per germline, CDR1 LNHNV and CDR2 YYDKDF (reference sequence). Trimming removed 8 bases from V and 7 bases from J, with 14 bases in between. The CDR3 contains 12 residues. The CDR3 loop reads CATEGPPGEAFF. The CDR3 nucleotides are TGTGCCACCGAGGGACCGCCAGGTGAAGCTTTCTTT.

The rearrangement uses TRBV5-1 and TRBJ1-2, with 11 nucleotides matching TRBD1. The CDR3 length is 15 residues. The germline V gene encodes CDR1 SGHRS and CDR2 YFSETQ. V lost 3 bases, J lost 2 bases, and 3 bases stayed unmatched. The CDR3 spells CASSWGTGGNYGYTF. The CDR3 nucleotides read TGCGCCAGCAGCTGGGGGACAGGGGGAAACTATGGCTACACCTTC.

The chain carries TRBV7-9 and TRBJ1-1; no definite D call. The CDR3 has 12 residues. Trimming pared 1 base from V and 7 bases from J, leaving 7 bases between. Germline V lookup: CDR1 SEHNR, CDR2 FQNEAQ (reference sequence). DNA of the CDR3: TGTGCCAGCAGCTTAGAGGCGAGTGAAGCTTTCTTT. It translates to CASSLEASEAFF.

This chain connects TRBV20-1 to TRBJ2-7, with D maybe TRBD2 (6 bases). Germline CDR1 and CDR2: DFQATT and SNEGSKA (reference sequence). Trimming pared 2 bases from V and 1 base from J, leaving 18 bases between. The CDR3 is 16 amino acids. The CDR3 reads CSARQGGERGSYEQYF. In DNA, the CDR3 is TGCAGTGCTAGACAGGGAGGTGAAAGAGGGTCCTACGAGCAGTACTTC.

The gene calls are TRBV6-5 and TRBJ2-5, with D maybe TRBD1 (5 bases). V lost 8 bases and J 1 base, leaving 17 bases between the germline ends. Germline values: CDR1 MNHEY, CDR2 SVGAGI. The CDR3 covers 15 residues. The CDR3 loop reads CASFGPGPGQETQYF. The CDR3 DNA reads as TGTGCCAGCTTTGGACCAGGGCCGGGCCAAGAGACCCAGTACTTC.

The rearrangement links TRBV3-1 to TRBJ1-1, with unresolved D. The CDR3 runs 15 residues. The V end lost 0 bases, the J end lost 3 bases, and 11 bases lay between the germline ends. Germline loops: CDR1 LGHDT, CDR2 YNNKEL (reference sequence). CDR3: CASSQDRRAHTEAFF. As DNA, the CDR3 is TGTGCCAGCAGCCAAGATCGGAGGGCGCACACTGAAGCTTTCTTT.

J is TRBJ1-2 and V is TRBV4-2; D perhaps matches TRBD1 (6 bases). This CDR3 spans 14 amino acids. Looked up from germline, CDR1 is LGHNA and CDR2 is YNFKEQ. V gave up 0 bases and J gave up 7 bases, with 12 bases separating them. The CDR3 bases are TGTGCCAGCAGCCAAGAGGGGGGGCGTAGTGGCTACACCTTC. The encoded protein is CASSQEGGRSGYTF.